The 19 T cell receptor beta chains presented below share a single source sample, sequenced in a study of shared clonotypes between healthy human individuals. Method: immunoSEQ multiplex PCR; TCRdb's copy keeps in-frame clones and lacks some. The sample includes 1.5 million to 2.5 million clones, about 95% of them seen just once. CD8 cells classed as naive were CD45RO-negative and positively selected for CCR7, excluding terminally differentiated effector memory CD45RA+ cells. The material sequenced was naive CD8+ T cells sorted from blood. The receptors derive from a man younger than 35 in good health.

This chain links TRBV7-8 with TRBJ1-2, with D possibly being TRBD1 (6 bases). Trimming stripped 1 base from V and 1 base from J, with 10 bases between. The CDR3 length is 15 residues. CDR1 SGHVS and CDR2 FQNEAQ come from the germline V gene. This CDR3 reads CASSLGTEVNYGYTF. The CDR3, as DNA: TGTGCCAGCAGCTTAGGGACAGAGGTTAACTATGGCTACACCTTC.

This chain joins TRBV4-3 and TRBJ2-2; 8 bases fit TRBD1. V shed 0 bases and J 2 bases; nucleotides not matched to a gene: 5. Germline V CDR1 and CDR2: LGHNA, YSLEER. The CDR3 is 17 residues long. CDR3 DNA: TGCGCCAGCAGCCAAGATCCTGGGACAGGAAACACCGGGGAGCTGTTTTTT. This translates into CASSQDPGTGNTGELFF.

The chain links TRBV5-4 to TRBJ2-7, with D possibly TRBD2 on 6 matching bases. The CDR3 covers 16 residues. V was clipped by 0 bases and J by 2 bases, with 15 bases between them. Germline V gene lookup returns CDR1 SGHNT and CDR2 YYREEE (reference sequence). The CDR3 region is CASSLAPGSSAYEQYF. The CDR3 DNA sequence: TGTGCCAGCAGCTTGGCCCCCGGGAGTTCCGCCTACGAGCAGTACTTC.

This chain links TRBV5-8 with TRBJ1-5; D is possibly TRBD1 (6 bases). V was trimmed by 0 bases and J by 0 bases, leaving 16 bases between them. This CDR3 is 18 amino acids long. Germline V gene sequence: CDR1 SGHTS, CDR2 YDEGEE. CDR3 amino acids: CASSLEKTGRNSNQPQHF. For the CDR3, the DNA is TGTGCCAGCAGCTTGGAGAAGACAGGCCGCAATAGCAATCAGCCCCAGCATTTT.

The rearrangement links TRBV28 to TRBJ2-3, with 8 bases aligning to TRBD1. This CDR3 spans 15 amino acids. V lost 11 bases to trimming and J lost 0 bases; unmatched junction nucleotides: 10. Germline values: CDR1 MDHEN, CDR2 SYDVKM. CDR3 coding DNA: TGTGCCGCCTCAGGGGGCACCTCTAGCACAGATACGCAGTATTTT. It specifies CAASGGTSSTDTQYF.

This clone was seen only once. The chain recombines TRBV2 with TRBJ2-3, with D uncertain. Trimming took off 7 bases at V and 4 bases at J, with 15 bases between the two ends. Germline lookup yields CDR1 SNHLY and CDR2 FYNNEI. The length of the CDR3 is 14 residues. CDR3 loop: CASKQEDGADTQYF. DNA for the CDR3: TGTGCCAGCAAACAAGAGGACGGTGCAGATACGCAGTATTTT.

CDR3 nucleotides: TGCGCCAGCAGCCAAGAAGGGACAGGGTTCGAGCAGTACTTC. Protein: CASSQEGTGFEQYF. The chain joins TRBV4-3 to TRBJ2-7; TRBD1 matches at 9 bases. Germline V gives CDR1 LGHNA, CDR2 YSLEER. The CDR3 sequence is 14 residues long. Germline trimming cut 0 bases from V and 6 bases from J; bases unmatched to any gene: 3.

The chain links TRBV9 to TRBJ2-6, with D unclear. The germline V gene has CDR1 SGDLS and CDR2 YYNGEE. V was cut by 1 base and J by 0 bases, with 11 bases left in between. This CDR3 has 17 amino acids. This CDR3 is CASSVIVGPSGANVLTF. The CDR3 DNA is TGTGCCAGCAGCGTAATCGTCGGACCCTCTGGGGCCAACGTCCTGACTTTC.

The chain carries TRBV19 and TRBJ2-2; a possible D gene is TRBD1 (5 bases). The V gene lost 7 bases and the J gene lost 1 base, with 10 bases spanning the gap. Germline CDR1 and CDR2: LNHDA and SQIVND (reference sequence). The CDR3 sequence is 14 residues long. The CDR3 spells CASTETGNTGELFF. As DNA, the CDR3 is TGTGCCAGTACTGAAACAGGGAACACCGGGGAGCTGTTTTTT. The full variable domain, its missing parts supplied by reference TRBV19 and TRBJ2-2, is DGGITQSPKYLFRKEGQNVTLSCEQNLNHDAMYWYRQDPGQGLRLIYYSQIVNDFQKGDIAEGYSVSREKKESFPLTVTSAQKNPTAFYLCASTETGNTGELFFGEGSRLTVL.

The rearrangement uses TRBV9 and TRBJ2-1; TRBD1 aligns across 7 bases. The CDR3 loop spans 14 amino acids. From germline, CDR1 is SGDLS and CDR2 YYNGEE. V shed 5 bases and J 7 bases; nucleotides not matched to a gene: 9. CDR3 bases: TGTGCCAGCAGTGAAGTAGGCAGGGGGAATGAGCAGTTCTTC. Its translation is CASSEVGRGNEQFF.

The chain couples TRBV5-6 to TRBJ2-7, with D possibly being TRBD1 (6 bases). The germline V gene has CDR1 SGHDT and CDR2 YYEEEE. The ends were cut back, 2 bases at V and 3 bases at J, with 9 bases in the middle. The CDR3 extends over 13 amino acids. The CDR3 nucleotides are TGTGCCAGCAGCTTCGGACAGAACTACGAGCAGTACTTC. Amino acids: CASSFGQNYEQYF.

The chain couples TRBV23-1 to TRBJ2-1; 8 nucleotides agree with TRBD2. TRBV23-1 belongs to the ORF category, with a function that is uncertain. This CDR3 spans 14 amino acids. V dropped 4 bases and J dropped 6; count of bases not matched to a gene: 5. CDR3 sequence reads: CASSPAGTSNEQFF. CDR3 DNA sequence: TGCGCCAGCAGTCCCGCTGGGACTAGCAATGAGCAGTTCTTC.

The V and J genes are TRBV6-5 and TRBJ2-1; tentative D call: TRBD1 (5 bases). This CDR3 is 12 amino acids long. Germline V CDR1 and CDR2: MNHEY, SVGAGI. Deletions cut 5 bases from V and 6 bases from J, with 8 bases between. This CDR3 is CASSQGINEQFF. In DNA, the CDR3 is TGTGCCAGCAGTCAGGGAATCAATGAGCAGTTCTTC.

The chain has TRBV13 and TRBJ2-1; TRBD2 is a possible D gene (5 bases). The V gene's germline CDR1 is PRHDT and CDR2 FYEKMQ (reference sequence). V was trimmed by 4 bases and J by 7 bases, leaving 5 bases between them. The CDR3 is made up of 11 amino acids. This CDR3 is CASSSGNEQFF. CDR3 sequence (DNA): TGTGCCAGCAGCTCGGGGAATGAGCAGTTCTTC.

The chain uses TRBV4-1 and TRBJ2-7, with a possible D match to TRBD1 (7 bases). Germline V gene sequence: CDR1 MGHRA, CDR2 YSYEKL. V lost 0 bases, J lost 2 bases, and 11 bases lay in between. The CDR3 is 15 amino acids. The CDR3 protein is CASSQEGGQTYEQYF. The DNA for the CDR3 is TGCGCCAGCAGCCAAGAGGGGGGACAGACCTACGAGCAGTACTTC.

Worth noting for this clone: Other nucleotide sequences from this sample produce the same CDR3. V is TRBV19 and J is TRBJ2-7, with 7 bases aligning to TRBD2. The CDR3 contains 14 residues. Germline CDR1 LNHDA, CDR2 SQIVND (reference sequence). V dropped 3 bases and J dropped 3; count of bases not matched to a gene: 5. CDR3 in amino acids: CASSIYGGNYEQYF. The DNA for the CDR3 is TGTGCCAGTAGTATCTACGGGGGGAACTACGAGCAGTACTTC.

J is TRBJ2-7 and V is TRBV5-1; TRBD1 aligns across 7 bases. With V trimmed by 3 bases and J by 1 base, 4 bases remained unmatched. Germline CDR1 SGHRS, CDR2 YFSETQ. The CDR3 totals 14 residues. The chain's CDR3 is CASSYWDSSYEQYF. CDR3 in DNA: TGCGCCAGCAGCTATTGGGACAGTTCCTACGAGCAGTACTTC.

This clone was found once. V is TRBV9 and J is TRBJ1-5; no definite D call. CDR1 SGDLS and CDR2 YYNGEE come from the germline V gene. Trimming took 0 bases from V and 6 from J, leaving 16 bases between them. This CDR3 is built from 16 residues. The CDR3 loop is CASSVAKAVDSQPQHF. The CDR3 DNA sequence: TGTGCCAGCAGCGTAGCTAAGGCGGTGGATAGTCAGCCCCAGCATTTT.

The V and J genes are TRBV11-2 and TRBJ2-3, with 9 bases fitting TRBD2. The length of the CDR3 is 16 residues. Germline values: CDR1 SGHAT, CDR2 FQNNGV. J gave up 4 bases and V 2 bases, and 7 bases lay outside the gene matches. The CDR3 loop reads CASSLFASGIADTQYF. CDR3 bases: TGTGCCAGCAGCTTATTCGCTAGCGGGATCGCAGATACGCAGTATTTT.